These 7 T cell receptor beta chains were all obtained from the same sample, sequenced in a study of blood T cells in healthy people across ages. A second PCR of 7 to 11 cycles used a sample-barcoded 5' primer and a J-beta primer mix. TCRdb re-called the 5' RACE reads with MiXCR, one entry per CDR3 protein. The sample includes about 800,000 distinct CDR3 sequences, 20% to 25% seen only once; the top ten take under 4.5%. The sample was also linked to a second study, of T cells of mothers and their children.

The material sequenced was blood. The receptors were sampled from a boy under 18 in good health.

In this sample, this clonotype turned up a few times. The chain combines TRBV6-2 or TRBV6-3 with TRBJ2-2; 11 bases line up with TRBD1. V trimming: 6 bases; J trimming: 7 bases; junction bases outside the gene matches: 7. Germline V gives CDR1 MNHEY, CDR2 SVGEGT. The length of the CDR3 is 15 residues. As DNA, the CDR3 is TGTGCCAGCAGAGGGACAGGGGGAAACGGCGGGGAGCTGTTTTTT. Translation: CASRGTGGNGGELFF.

The J gene is TRBJ2-5, the V gene TRBV29-1; 7 bases are shared with TRBD2. Germline CDR1 SQVTM, CDR2 ANQGSEA. The V gene end was trimmed by 5 bases and the J gene end by 4 bases; junction bases not matched to a gene: 10. CDR3 length equals 14 residues. The CDR3 here is CSVRSGDMGETQYF. DNA of the CDR3: TGCAGCGTTCGAAGCGGGGATATGGGAGAGACCCAGTACTTC.

This clonotype was observed a few times. This chain uses TRBV29-1 with TRBJ2-7, with D perhaps matching TRBD1 or TRBD2 (5 bases each). The CDR3 extends over 12 amino acids. Germline CDR1 SQVTM, CDR2 ANQGSEA. Trimming removed 6 bases from V and 4 bases from J, with 13 bases in between. In DNA form, the CDR3 reads TGCAGCGTCCTCACCGGGGCTTACGAGCAGTACTTC. Translating it yields CSVLTGAYEQYF.

This chain connects TRBV7-9 to TRBJ1-4; 9 bases line up with TRBD1. J was trimmed by 8 bases and V by 5 bases; bases with no gene match: 9. The CDR3 runs 15 residues. Germline CDR1 SEHNR, CDR2 FQNEAQ (reference sequence). CDR3 bases: TGTGCCAGCAGCCCGGGACAGGGCGGTCGAGAAAAACTGTTTTTT. Protein: CASSPGQGGREKLFF.

A few counts support this clonotype. The J gene is TRBJ1-2, the V gene TRBV14; unclear D gene. The germline V gene has CDR1 SGHDN and CDR2 FVKESK. Trimming took off 3 bases at V and 2 bases at J, with 13 bases between the two ends. There are 15 residues in the CDR3. In nucleotides, the CDR3 is TGTGCCAGCAGCCAGAGCCCCGACGGAAACTATGGCTACACCTTC. This sequence encodes CASSQSPDGNYGYTF.

The chain employs TRBV4-2 and TRBJ2-1; TRBD2 matches 7 bases. With V trimmed by 5 bases and J by 4 bases, 17 bases remained unmatched. The CDR3 is 18 residues long. CDR1 LGHNA and CDR2 YNFKEQ come from the germline V gene. CDR3 DNA sequence: TGTGCCAGCAGCATAAGCCGGGGGAGCGGGAATGTTTACAATGAGCAGTTCTTC. Encoded protein: CASSISRGSGNVYNEQFF.

V usage is TRBV7-2 and J usage is TRBJ2-5, with a tentative D call TRBD1 (7 bases). This CDR3 comprises 13 residues. Per the germline V gene, CDR1 is SGHTA and CDR2 is FQGNSA. Trimming took 5 bases from V and 5 from J, leaving 12 bases between them. CDR3 in amino acids: CASSATGRETQYF. The CDR3 DNA sequence: TGTGCCAGCAGCGCGACAGGGAGGGAGACCCAGTACTTC.